The clone carrying this T cell receptor beta chain came up many times. Germline-derived CDR1 and CDR2 are SGHVS and FNYEAQ. V gave up 4 bases and J gave up 5 bases, with 8 bases separating them. The CDR3 contains 12 residues. The data belong to a study of T-cell memory formation after mild COVID-19. A single record per CDR3 protein comes from TCRdb applying MiXCR to the 5' RACE reads. The sample lists around 250,000 distinct CDR3 sequences; roughly 15% were seen once. Sequenced: PBMCs or a T cell subset sorted from them (not recorded which). V and J are TRBV7-6 and TRBJ2-5, with D unresolved. This receptor was obtained from a man in his late teens or twenties who had mild COVID-19 (a few samples of this study predate the infection). Cell type and time point are not known. The CDR3 DNA is TGTGCCAGCAGCTCTCTCTCGGAGACCCAGTACTTC. This codes for CASSSLSETQYF.